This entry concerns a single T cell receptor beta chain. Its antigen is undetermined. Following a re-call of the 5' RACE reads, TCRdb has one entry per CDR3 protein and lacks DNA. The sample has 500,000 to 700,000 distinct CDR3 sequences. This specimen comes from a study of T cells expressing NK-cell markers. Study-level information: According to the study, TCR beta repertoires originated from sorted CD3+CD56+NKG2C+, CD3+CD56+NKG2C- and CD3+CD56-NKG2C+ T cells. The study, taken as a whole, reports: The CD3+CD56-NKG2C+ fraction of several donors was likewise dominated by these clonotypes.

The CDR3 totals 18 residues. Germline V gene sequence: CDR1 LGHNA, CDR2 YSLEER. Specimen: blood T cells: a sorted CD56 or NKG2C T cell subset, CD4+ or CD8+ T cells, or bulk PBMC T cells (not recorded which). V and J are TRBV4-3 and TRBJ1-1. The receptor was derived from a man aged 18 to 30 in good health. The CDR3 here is CASSQDSRGRIAGTEAFF.